What follows are 7 T cell receptor beta chains derived from one specimen sequenced in a study of T-cell reconstitution after alpha-beta-depleted transplantation in children. Construction of the TCRbeta library involved unique molecular identifiers. TCRdb processed the PCR reads anew with MiXCR; each CDR3 protein has one entry. The data hold a few hundred thousand distinct CDR3 sequences, with more than 10% observed a single time. The sequenced sample was PBMCs, obtained from the stem cell graft. These receptors were collected from a human donor who donated a stem cell graft to a child with Fanconi anemia.

This clonotype was found many times. The genes are TRBV29-1 and TRBJ2-5; possibly TRBD1 or TRBD2 for D (5 bases each). The length of the CDR3 is 15 residues. Germline V gene sequence: CDR1 SQVTM, CDR2 ANQGSEA. Trimming took 4 bases from V and 6 from J, leaving 21 bases between them. The chain's CDR3 is CSVVPRDGGTQTQYF. CDR3 bases: TGCAGCGTTGTTCCCAGGGACGGTGGTACGCAGACCCAGTACTTC.

This clonotype was found a few times. The V gene is TRBV5-1, the J gene TRBJ2-7, with 7 bases identical to TRBD2. V dropped 4 bases and J dropped 0; count of bases not matched to a gene: 4. The CDR3 totals 14 residues. CDR1 is SGHRS, CDR2 YFSETQ, per germline. The CDR3 region has the DNA TGCGCCAGCAGCAGCGGGACGGACTCCTACGAGCAGTACTTC. This codes for CASSSGTDSYEQYF.

This clonotype came up a few times. The chain recombines TRBV28 with TRBJ2-3; 8 nucleotides line up with TRBD2. Germline trimming cut 7 bases from V and 3 bases from J; bases unmatched to any gene: 12. Germline loops: CDR1 MDHEN, CDR2 SYDVKM. The CDR3 contains 16 residues. CDR3 bases: TGTGCCAGCATCCCGACGGGGGGGGTGAGAACAGATACGCAGTATTTT. Amino acid sequence: CASIPTGGVRTDTQYF.

This clonotype has just one count. The junction departs from the called germline gene at one end, perhaps through a read error. The gene calls are TRBV4-1 and TRBJ2-1, with D perhaps matching TRBD1 (5 bases). Germline CDR1 reads MGHRA; CDR2 reads YSYEKL. This CDR3 region has 13 residues. CDR3 sequence: CVSSQGSWAEQFF. CDR3 nucleotide sequence: TGCGTCAGCAGCCAGGGTTCTTGGGCGGAGCAGTTCTTC.

This clonotype has a handful of counts. The chain joins TRBV5-1 to TRBJ2-1; 8 bases match TRBD2. This CDR3 comprises 15 residues. V lost 1 base, J lost 8 bases, and 8 bases stayed unmatched. CDR1 and CDR2 (germline): SGHRS, YFSETQ. For the CDR3, the DNA is TGCGCCAGCAGCTTGTTCCGGGGGGGAGACGATGAGCAGTTCTTC. Translating it yields CASSLFRGGDDEQFF.

This clonotype has just a few counts. V is TRBV20-1 and J is TRBJ1-2; D remains unclear. Trimming pared 0 bases from V and 4 bases from J, leaving 9 bases between. Germline V gives CDR1 DFQATT, CDR2 SNEGSKA (reference sequence). The CDR3 totals 13 residues. In DNA form, the CDR3 reads TGCAGTGCTAGAGAAACGGGCAGCTATGGCTACACCTTC. This translates into CSARETGSYGYTF.

Many counts were recorded for this clonotype. V gene TRBV20-1 combines with J gene TRBJ1-1; a possible D gene is TRBD1 (5 bases). The germline gives CDR1 DFQATT, CDR2 SNEGSKA (reference sequence). CDR3 length: 12 residues. Written as DNA, the CDR3 is TGCAGCCCGGACGGGGGAACGACTGAAGCTTTCTTT. As protein: CSPDGGTTEAFF.